The 20 T cell receptor beta chains below all came from one sample that was sequenced in a study of persistence of HIV-infected CD4 T cells (dated by TCRdb to 2020 to 2022). The immunoSEQ hsTCRB assay version 4, run in survey mode, was used to sequence TCRbeta repertoires from genomic DNA. Entries here come from immuneACCESS through TCRdb and include only in-frame sequences with V and J called. Some clones fail to appear in such tables; in the studies checked, an unresolved V gene covers under half of the shortfall, and the cause of the remainder is unknown. Across this sample there are roughly 34,000 clones, with 82% seen only once. The top ten hold approximately 6.5% of the sample. Their specific antigens are unknown. Explained via the paper, the treatment or condition label denotes: suppressive antiretroviral therapy. Cells were stimulated with lysates of CMV-infected fibroblasts at approximately 9 ug/mL. Memory populations depleted of antigen-responding cells were obtained by sorting nonresponding CD40L-negative CD69-negative CD45RO-high memory CD4+ T cells.

The sample was CD4+ T cells sorted from PBMCs after roughly 18-hour stimulation, taken from a patient who received antiretroviral therapy. Read against the paper, the sample's cell subset or site label means: CD40L-CD69- CD45RO-high memory CD4 T cells not responding to CMV lysate. The receptors here all came from an adult woman with HIV who was CMV-seropositive.

J is TRBJ1-1 and V is TRBV6-1; D possibly corresponds to TRBD1 (5 bases). This CDR3 contains 18 residues. Per germline, CDR1 MNHNS and CDR2 SASEGT. Trimming removed 0 bases at V and 6 bases at J, with 23 bases between. The CDR3 region is CASSEAHRAGTLRSEAFF. The CDR3 DNA reads TGTGCCAGCAGTGAAGCGCACCGGGCAGGGACCCTGAGGTCTGAAGCTTTCTTT.

V is TRBV5-6 and J is TRBJ2-7, with D possibly TRBD2 on 5 matching bases. This CDR3 region has 14 residues. Trimming shortened V by 4 bases and J by 3 bases, and 14 bases separated the two germline ends. Germline V gives CDR1 SGHDT, CDR2 YYEEEE. The CDR3 DNA sequence: TGTGCCAGCAGCACGGTGGTGGGAGTCTACGAGCAGTACTTC. This gives the protein CASSTVVGVYEQYF.

V and J are TRBV3-1 (or the pseudogene TRBV3-2) and TRBJ2-3, with 14 bases identical to TRBD2. The CDR3 is 21 residues long. Germline CDR1 reads LGHDT; CDR2 reads YNNKEL (reference sequence). V lost 3 bases and J lost 3; bases outside the gene matches: 17. The CDR3 protein is CASSHRQQPGLAGVRTDTQYF. For the CDR3, the DNA is TGTGCCAGCAGCCACAGACAGCAACCGGGACTAGCGGGAGTAAGGACAGATACGCAGTATTTT.

The chain carries TRBV5-1 and TRBJ2-2; tentative D call: TRBD1 (6 bases). Per the germline V gene, CDR1 is SGHRS and CDR2 is YFSETQ. Between the trimmed V and J ends, which lost 4 bases and 1 base, there was a span of 8 bases. The CDR3 has 14 residues. This CDR3 is CASSTGQNTGELFF. DNA of the CDR3: TGCGCCAGCAGCACGGGACAGAACACCGGGGAGCTGTTTTTT. Complete variable domain (other parts from reference TRBV5-1 and TRBJ2-2): KAGVTQTPRYLIKTRGQQVTLSCSPISGHRSVSWYQQTPGQGLQFLFEYFSETQRNKGNFPGRFSGRQFSNSRSEMNVSTLELGDSALYLCASSTGQNTGELFFGEGSRLTVL.

This chain joins TRBV12-3 or TRBV12-4 and TRBJ1-1, with a tentative D call TRBD1 (5 bases). This CDR3 region has 13 residues. V dropped 6 bases and J dropped 3 bases, with 11 bases sitting between them. The CDR3, as DNA: TGTGCCAGCAGGGGGGACCTCTACACTGAAGCTTTCTTT. Translating gives CASRGDLYTEAFF.

This clone appeared once. The gene calls are TRBV24-1 and TRBJ2-1, with D perhaps being TRBD1 or TRBD2 (5 bases each). This CDR3 region has 12 residues. V dropped 8 bases and J dropped 7 bases, with 11 bases sitting between them. CDR1 is KGHDR and CDR2 is SFDVKD in the germline V gene. CDR3: CATTGWGNEQFF. The CDR3 coding sequence is TGTGCCACCACCGGGTGGGGGAATGAGCAGTTCTTC.

The rearrangement links TRBV5-4 to TRBJ2-7; 8 bases are shared with TRBD2. Unmatched junction bases numbered 6, after V lost 1 base and J lost 3 bases. Germline V gene sequence: CDR1 SGHNT, CDR2 YYREEE (reference sequence). The CDR3 is 15 residues long. This CDR3 reads CASSLSGRNNYEQYF. The CDR3 region has the DNA TGTGCCAGCAGCTTGAGCGGGAGAAATAACTACGAGCAGTACTTC.

This chain uses TRBV3-1 (or the pseudogene TRBV3-2) with TRBJ1-5; a weak D match, TRBD1 (6 bases). V lost 1 base and J 2 bases, leaving 21 bases between the germline ends. Germline values: CDR1 LGHDT, CDR2 YNNKEL (reference sequence). The length of the CDR3 is 19 residues. The CDR3 sequence: CASSQGGPGAEGGNQPQHF. The DNA for the CDR3 is TGTGCCAGCAGCCAAGGGGGTCCAGGGGCCGAGGGTGGCAATCAGCCCCAGCATTTT.

The V call is TRBV11-3, the J call TRBJ2-7; D perhaps matches TRBD2 (6 bases). Between the trimmed V and J ends, which lost 0 bases and 2 bases, there was a span of 20 bases. The CDR3 is 18 residues long. Looked up from germline, CDR1 is SGHNT and CDR2 is YENEEA. The CDR3 here is CASSLEALGGRGTYEQYF. The CDR3 DNA reads as TGTGCCAGCAGCTTAGAAGCCCTCGGGGGACGGGGAACCTACGAGCAGTACTTC.

This clone was counted once. The V and J genes are TRBV5-4 and TRBJ2-1; D call uncertain. This CDR3 has 15 amino acids. Germline V gene sequence: CDR1 SGHNT, CDR2 YYREEE (reference sequence). V was shortened by 1 base and J by 6 bases, with 14 bases between the two germline ends. In DNA form, the CDR3 reads TGTGCCAGCAGCTTGAGTACCCATAGTGTCAATGAGCAGTTCTTC. This codes for CASSLSTHSVNEQFF.

The chain employs TRBV5-1 and TRBJ1-1; 7 bases fit TRBD1. The CDR3 length is 14 residues. J lost 3 bases, V lost 1 base, and 3 bases had no gene match. CDR1 is SGHRS and CDR2 is YFSETQ in the germline V gene. In DNA, the CDR3 is TGCGCCAGCAGCTTGCAGGGGGAGGACACTGAAGCTTTCTTT. Protein product: CASSLQGEDTEAFF.

The sample holds one count of this clone. This chain links TRBV6-6 with TRBJ2-7; 7 nucleotides agree with TRBD1. Unmatched junction bases numbered 7, after V lost 5 bases and J lost 3 bases. The CDR3 extends over 14 amino acids. CDR1 and CDR2 (germline): MNHNY, SVGAGI (reference sequence). CDR3 DNA: TGTGCCAGCAGTAATACCGGGACAGTCTACGAGCAGTACTTC. The encoded protein is CASSNTGTVYEQYF.

For this clone: The junction and the germline gene differ at one end; a read error may be behind it. This chain connects TRBV7-9 to TRBJ1-2; D is unclear. Germline CDR1 SEHNR, CDR2 FQNEAQ (reference sequence). The CDR3 consists of 17 residues. The CDR3 region is CASSLVHQTTAFNGHTF. For the CDR3, the DNA is TGTGCCAGCAGCTTAGTTCACCAGACGACCGCGTTTAATGGCCACACCTTC.

This chain joins TRBV29-1 and TRBJ2-3, with no clear D. The CDR3 length is 14 residues. From germline, CDR1 is SQVTM and CDR2 ANQGSEA. V was pared by 6 bases and J by 1 base, with 14 bases between. CDR3 loop: CSVRDLIRTDTQYF. The CDR3 DNA reads as TGCAGCGTAAGAGACCTAATCCGCACAGATACGCAGTATTTT.

This chain joins TRBV10-3 and TRBJ1-5; tentatively, D is TRBD1 (5 bases). Germline CDR1 ENHRY, CDR2 SYGVKD. Trimming removed 0 bases at V and 4 bases at J, with 10 bases between. The CDR3 has 15 residues. The CDR3, as DNA: TGTGCCATCAGTGAGTCAACTGGGGGAAATCAGCCCCAGCATTTT. Amino acid sequence: CAISESTGGNQPQHF.

This clone showed up just once. The CDR3 DNA reads as TGCGCCAGCAGCTTGGAGGGTAGCGGGACTAGCACAGATACGCAGTATTTT. This gives the protein CASSLEGSGTSTDTQYF. The chain couples TRBV5-1 to TRBJ2-3, with 8 bases that match TRBD2. The CDR3 extends over 17 amino acids. Germline V gene data show CDR1 as SGHRS and CDR2 as YFSETQ. Trimming cost V 0 bases and J 0 bases; bases outside gene matches: 6.

V is TRBV5-5 and J is TRBJ1-5; 8 nucleotides line up with TRBD1. Germline V gene lookup returns CDR1 SGHKS and CDR2 YYEKEE (reference sequence). This CDR3 comprises 14 residues. The trim removed 4 bases at V and 9 bases at J, leaving 9 bases unmatched. This chain's CDR3 is CASSPTGAGTPQHF. The CDR3 region has the DNA TGTGCCAGCAGCCCGACAGGGGCTGGAACGCCCCAGCATTTT.

The V call is TRBV5-1, the J call TRBJ1-1; 9 bases are a match to TRBD1. The CDR3 contains 15 residues. V gave up 4 bases and J gave up 5 bases; unmatched junction bases: 9. The V gene's germline CDR1 is SGHRS and CDR2 YFSETQ. The CDR3 loop is CASSGGTGLATEAFF. DNA of the CDR3: TGCGCCAGCAGCGGGGGGACAGGGCTGGCTACTGAAGCTTTCTTT.

This clone was seen a single time. The genes are TRBV7-7 and TRBJ2-5; 8 bases align to TRBD2. J was trimmed by 0 bases and V by 1 base; bases with no gene match: 4. The length of the CDR3 is 16 residues. From germline, CDR1 is SSHAT and CDR2 FNYEAQ (reference sequence). The CDR3 here is CASSLGGGGYQETQYF. CDR3 nucleotide sequence: TGTGCCAGCAGCTTAGGAGGCGGGGGGTACCAAGAGACCCAGTACTTC.

The V and J genes are TRBV11-3 and TRBJ1-4; 8 bases agree with TRBD1. The junction had 7 bases not matched to a gene; V was cut back by 6 bases and J by 4 bases. This CDR3 has 15 amino acids. Germline V gives CDR1 SGHNT, CDR2 YENEEA. DNA for the CDR3: TGTGCCAGCAGACCCGACAGGGGAAGTAATGAAAAACTGTTTTTT. It codes for CASRPDRGSNEKLFF.